The clone carrying this T cell receptor beta chain occurred once. Antigen unknown. The data derive from a study of cytotoxic CD8 clonotypes in ibrutinib-treated CLL. Study in general: Response samples were obtained once patients had received a median 12 months of treatment, range 6 to 36. Sample averages reached around 260,000 productive templates and over 85,000 productive rearrangements.

The V gene's germline CDR1 is LNHDA and CDR2 SQIVND (reference sequence). Trimming took off 3 bases at V and 9 bases at J, with 15 bases between the two ends. The CDR3 spans 15 residues. Study results and caveats: On treatment, the uncommon public clonotypes contracted or remained stable.

With cryopreserved PBMCs as the source, around 2 micrograms of genomic DNA went to TCR beta libraries. Profiling relied on immunoSEQ multiplex PCR, and the TCRdb table lists in-frame clones only, not all of them. The table records tens of thousands of clones, under 80% of them present only once. The TCR was taken from a human donor with chronic lymphocytic leukemia. Here the sequenced sample was PBMCs, taken at disease progression, from a patient treated with ibrutinib. The genes are TRBV19 and TRBJ1-6, with D maybe TRBD1 (6 bases). The CDR3 nucleotides read TGTGCCAGTAGTATGGGGGACACAGAGGTTTCACCCCTCCACTTT. Translated: CASSMGDTEVSPLHF.